This T cell receptor beta chain emerged from a study of blood T cell repertoires in COVID-19. About the research overall: Samples of COVID-19 (acute and convalescent) were obtained from the United States, Italy and Spain. T cells, B-cell-depleted T cells, or PBMCs supplied cDNA or gDNA.

Germline V gene data show CDR1 as MDHEN and CDR2 as SYDVKM. V trimming: 3 bases; J trimming: 3 bases; junction bases outside the gene matches: 4. The CDR3 covers 14 residues. Authors' analysis steps: Amplification of reference gene primers provided the estimated nucleated cell counts. This table comes from immunoSEQ multiplex PCR, and its TCRdb copy is limited to in-frame clones, with some not included. V and J calls and clone size are as listed in that table; D and trimming were resolved from the DNA. Of some 340,000 clones listed, roughly four fifths are singletons. Participants were aged about 18 to 90 years, lived in 20 to 25 US areas, and enrolled virtually. This clone was observed a single time.

This clonotype originated in a woman in her fifties or sixties who had recovered from COVID-19. The chain has TRBV28 and TRBJ2-5; TRBD2 agrees at 7 bases. Sequencing was done on a sample of PBMCs or T cells enriched from blood (not recorded which). The CDR3 DNA reads as TGTGCCAGCAGTTTGCAGGGACTAAAAGAGACCCAGTACTTC. It encodes CASSLQGLKETQYF.